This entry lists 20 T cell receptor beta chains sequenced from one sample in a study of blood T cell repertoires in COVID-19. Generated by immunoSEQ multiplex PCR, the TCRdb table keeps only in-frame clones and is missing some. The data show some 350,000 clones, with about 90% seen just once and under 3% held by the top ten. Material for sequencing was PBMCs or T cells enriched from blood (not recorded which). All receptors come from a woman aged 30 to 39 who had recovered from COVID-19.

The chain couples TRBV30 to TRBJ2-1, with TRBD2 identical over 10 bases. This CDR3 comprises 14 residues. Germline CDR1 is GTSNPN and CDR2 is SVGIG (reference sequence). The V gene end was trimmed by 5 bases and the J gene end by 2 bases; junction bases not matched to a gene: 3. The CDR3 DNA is TGTGCCTGGGCGGGGACTAGCGCCTACAATGAGCAGTTCTTC. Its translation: CAWAGTSAYNEQFF.

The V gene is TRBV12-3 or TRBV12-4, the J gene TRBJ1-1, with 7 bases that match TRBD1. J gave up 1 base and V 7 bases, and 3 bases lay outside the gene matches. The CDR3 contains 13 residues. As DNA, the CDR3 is TGTGCCAGCACTAGACAGGGGAACACTGAAGCTTTCTTT. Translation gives CASTRQGNTEAFF.

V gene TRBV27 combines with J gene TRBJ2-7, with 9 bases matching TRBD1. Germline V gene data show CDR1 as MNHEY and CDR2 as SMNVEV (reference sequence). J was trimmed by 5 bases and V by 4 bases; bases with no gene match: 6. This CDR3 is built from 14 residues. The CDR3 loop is CASSYGTGNHEQYF. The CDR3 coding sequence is TGTGCCAGCAGTTACGGGACAGGGAACCACGAGCAGTACTTC.

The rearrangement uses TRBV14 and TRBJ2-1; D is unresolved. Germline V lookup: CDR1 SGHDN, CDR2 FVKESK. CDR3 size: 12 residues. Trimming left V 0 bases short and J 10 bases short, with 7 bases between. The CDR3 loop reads CASSQEVYEQFF. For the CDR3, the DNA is TGTGCCAGCAGCCAAGAGGTCTACGAGCAGTTCTTC.

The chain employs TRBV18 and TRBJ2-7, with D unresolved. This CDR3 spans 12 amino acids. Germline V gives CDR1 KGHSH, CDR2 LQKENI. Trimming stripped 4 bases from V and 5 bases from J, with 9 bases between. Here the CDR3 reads CASSLYTNEQYF. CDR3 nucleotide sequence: TGTGCCAGCTCACTTTACACTAACGAGCAGTACTTC.

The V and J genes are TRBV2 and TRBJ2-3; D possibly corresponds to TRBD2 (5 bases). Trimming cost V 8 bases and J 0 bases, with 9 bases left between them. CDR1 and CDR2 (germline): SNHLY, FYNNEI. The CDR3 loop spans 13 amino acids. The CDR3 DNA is TGTGCCAGCGAGGGATCTAGCACAGATACGCAGTATTTT. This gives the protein CASEGSSTDTQYF.

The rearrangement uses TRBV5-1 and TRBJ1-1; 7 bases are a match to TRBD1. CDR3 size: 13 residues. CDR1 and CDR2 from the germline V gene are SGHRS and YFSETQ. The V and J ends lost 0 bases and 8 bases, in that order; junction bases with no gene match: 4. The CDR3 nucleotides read TGCGCCAGCAGCTTGGGGAGGGGACAGGAAGCTTTCTTT. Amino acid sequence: CASSLGRGQEAFF.

The CDR3 nucleotides are TGCGCCAGCAGCCAGGAGGATTGGGACAGGGGAAACCTCTTCGCGAACACCGGGGAGCTGTTTTTT. Translated, it gives CASSQEDWDRGNLFANTGELFF. This chain links TRBV4-1 with TRBJ2-2, with 10 positions matching TRBD1. V was pared by 3 bases and J by 0 bases, with 19 bases of the junction left unmatched. The CDR3 is 22 residues long. Looked up from germline, CDR1 is MGHRA and CDR2 is YSYEKL.

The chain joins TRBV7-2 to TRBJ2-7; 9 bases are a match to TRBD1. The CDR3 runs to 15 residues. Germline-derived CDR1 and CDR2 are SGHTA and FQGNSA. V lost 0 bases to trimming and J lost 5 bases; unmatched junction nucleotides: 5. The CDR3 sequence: CASSLAGQGGHEQYF. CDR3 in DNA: TGTGCCAGCAGCTTAGCGGGACAGGGAGGCCACGAGCAGTACTTC.

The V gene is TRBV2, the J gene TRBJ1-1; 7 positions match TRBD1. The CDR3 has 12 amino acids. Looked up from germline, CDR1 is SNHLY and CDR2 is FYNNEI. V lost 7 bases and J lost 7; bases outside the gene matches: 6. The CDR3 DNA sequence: TGTGCCAGCACCAGGGGGTTTTTTGAAGCTTTCTTT. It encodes CASTRGFFEAFF.

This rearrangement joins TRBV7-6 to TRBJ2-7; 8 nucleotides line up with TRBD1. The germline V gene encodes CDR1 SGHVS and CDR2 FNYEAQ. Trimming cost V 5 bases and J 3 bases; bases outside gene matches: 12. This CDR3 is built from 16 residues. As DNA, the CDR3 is TGTGCCAGCAGCCTCGGTGCCGGACAGGGATTCTACGAGCAGTACTTC. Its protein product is CASSLGAGQGFYEQYF.

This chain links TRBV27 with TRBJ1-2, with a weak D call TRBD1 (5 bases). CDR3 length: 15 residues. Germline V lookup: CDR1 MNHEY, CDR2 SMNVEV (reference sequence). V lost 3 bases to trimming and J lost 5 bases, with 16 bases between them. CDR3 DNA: TGTGCCAGCAGTTTCGGGACTGCCGATCCTTATGGCTACACCTTC. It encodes CASSFGTADPYGYTF.

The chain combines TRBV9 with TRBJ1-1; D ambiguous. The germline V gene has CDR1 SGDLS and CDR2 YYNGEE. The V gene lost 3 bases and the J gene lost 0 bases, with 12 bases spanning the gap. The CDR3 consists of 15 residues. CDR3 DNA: TGTGCCAGCAGCGCCCCACGGGGAATGAACACTGAAGCTTTCTTT. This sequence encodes CASSAPRGMNTEAFF.

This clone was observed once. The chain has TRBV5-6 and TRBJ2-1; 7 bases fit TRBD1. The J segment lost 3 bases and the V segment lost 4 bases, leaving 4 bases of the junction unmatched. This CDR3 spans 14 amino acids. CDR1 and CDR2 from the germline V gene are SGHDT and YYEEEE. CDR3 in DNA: TGTGCCAGCAGCATGGACAGGTTCTACAATGAGCAGTTCTTC. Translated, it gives CASSMDRFYNEQFF.

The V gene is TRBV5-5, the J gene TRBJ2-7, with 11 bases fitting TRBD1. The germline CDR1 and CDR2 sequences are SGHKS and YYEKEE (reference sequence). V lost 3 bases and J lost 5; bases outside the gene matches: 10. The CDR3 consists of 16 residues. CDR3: CASSSTGTGGIHEQYF. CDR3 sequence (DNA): TGTGCCAGCAGCTCCACCGGGACAGGGGGAATTCACGAGCAGTACTTC.

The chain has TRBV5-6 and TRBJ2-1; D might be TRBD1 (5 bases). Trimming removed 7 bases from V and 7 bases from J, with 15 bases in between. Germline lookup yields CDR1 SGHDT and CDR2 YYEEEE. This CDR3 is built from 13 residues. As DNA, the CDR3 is TGTGCCAGCTTGCAGGGCGAAGGGAATGAGCAGTTCTTC. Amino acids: CASLQGEGNEQFF.

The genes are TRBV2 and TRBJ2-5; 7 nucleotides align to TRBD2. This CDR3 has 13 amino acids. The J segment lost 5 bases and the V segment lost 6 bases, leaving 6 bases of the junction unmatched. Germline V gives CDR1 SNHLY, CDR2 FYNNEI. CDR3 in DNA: TGTGCCAGCAGGGTGGCGGGGGAGGAGACCCAGTACTTC. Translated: CASRVAGEETQYF.

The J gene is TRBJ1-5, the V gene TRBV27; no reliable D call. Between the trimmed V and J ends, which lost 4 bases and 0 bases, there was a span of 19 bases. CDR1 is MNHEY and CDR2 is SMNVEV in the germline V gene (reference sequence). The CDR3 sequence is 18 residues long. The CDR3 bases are TGTGCCAGCAGTTCATTGACTGATCTCCCTTATAGCAATCAGCCCCAGCATTTT. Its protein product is CASSSLTDLPYSNQPQHF.

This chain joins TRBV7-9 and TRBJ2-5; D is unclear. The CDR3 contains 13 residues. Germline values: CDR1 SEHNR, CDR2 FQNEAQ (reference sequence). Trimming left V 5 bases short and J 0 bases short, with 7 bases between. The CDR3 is CASSPRYQETQYF. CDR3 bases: TGTGCCAGCAGCCCACGGTACCAAGAGACCCAGTACTTC.

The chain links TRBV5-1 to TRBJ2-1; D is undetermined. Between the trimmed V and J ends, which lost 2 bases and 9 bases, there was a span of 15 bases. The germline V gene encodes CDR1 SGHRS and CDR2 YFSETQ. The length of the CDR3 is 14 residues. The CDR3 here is CASSLSLAIREQFF. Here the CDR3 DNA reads TGCGCCAGCAGCTTATCTTTAGCAATCCGTGAGCAGTTCTTC.